This T cell receptor beta chain was sequenced during a study of T cell responses to AZD1222 COVID-19 vaccine. General study findings and limits: Clonal diversity was possibly underestimated, and the donors were mostly white British, with more females. Targeting of unmutated variant regions was reportedly seen in nearly half of spike-specific TCRs.

The table came from immunoSEQ multiplex PCR; TCRdb's copy has only in-frame clones and leaves some out. The sample carries some 92,000 clones, under 95% recorded once. Points on this clone: Its antigen remains unknown.

This CDR3 is 12 amino acids long. Germline lookup yields CDR1 LNHDA and CDR2 SQIVND (reference sequence). V was shortened by 7 bases and J by 7 bases, with 11 bases between the two germline ends. The material was peripheral blood, obtained on day 0 of MenACWY control vaccination. The rearrangement uses TRBV19 and TRBJ1-5, with D possibly being TRBD1 (5 bases). The origin of this receptor is an adult in good health. The CDR3 sequence is CASTSTGQPQHF. CDR3 in DNA: TGTGCCAGTACCAGTACAGGACAGCCCCAGCATTTT.